Listed below are T cell receptor beta chains from one sample, sequenced in a study of T-cell memory formation after mild COVID-19. TCRdb reprocessed the 5' RACE reads with MiXCR, giving one entry per CDR3 protein. Among roughly 120,000 distinct CDR3 sequences listed, roughly 15% were seen once. Material for sequencing was PBMCs or a T cell subset sorted from them (not recorded which). The receptors were gathered from an adult woman who had mild COVID-19 (a few samples of this study predate the infection). Cell type and time point are not known. CDR3s include the opening cysteine and the closing phenylalanine or tryptophan. D genes are given only for firm matches. Size tells how often a clone was seen (once, few, many) or the class of an expanded clone, and some rows leave it out.

clone_size,v_call,j_call,d_call,cdr3_aa,cdr3_nt
.,TRBV7-2,TRBJ2-7,.,CASSGGNGYEQYF,TGTGCCAGCAGCGGCGGGAACGGCTACGAGCAGTACTTC
few,TRBV12-3/TRBV12-4,TRBJ2-3,TRBD2,CASMLAVSTDTQYF,TGTGCCAGCATGCTAGCGGTATCCACAGATACGCAGTATTTT
.,TRBV7-9,TRBJ2-3,.,CASSSRGVGQRRSTDTQYF,TGTGCCAGCAGCTCGAGGGGGGTTGGTCAGCGGAGGAGCACAGATACGCAGTATTTT
.,TRBV12-3/TRBV12-4,TRBJ2-3,.,CASSLSLATLLVADTQYF,TGTGCCAGCAGTTTGAGCCTAGCGACCCTCCTAGTGGCGGATACGCAGTATTTT
.,TRBV4-2,TRBJ2-7,.,CASSQAVGAPREQYF,TGTGCCAGCAGCCAAGCAGTGGGGGCCCCCCGTGAGCAGTACTTC
few,TRBV18,TRBJ2-5,.,CASSPPTQETQYF,TGTGCCAGCTCACCACCGACTCAAGAGACCCAGTACTTC
few,TRBV4-1,TRBJ2-1,TRBD2,CASSQEGLAINNEQFF,TGCGCCAGCAGCCAAGAGGGACTAGCGATTAACAATGAGCAGTTCTTC
few,TRBV24-1,TRBJ1-5,.,CATGGGSGFNQPQHF,TGTGCCACCGGGGGCGGTTCGGGATTCAATCAGCCCCAGCATTTT
few,TRBV5-6,TRBJ1-1,.,CASSWGAANTEAFF,TGTGCCAGCAGTTGGGGGGCGGCGAACACTGAAGCTTTCTTT
few,TRBV12-3/TRBV12-4,TRBJ2-7,.,CASSLWQTGSYEQYF,TGTGCCAGCAGTTTATGGCAGACAGGCTCCTACGAGCAGTACTTC
.,TRBV20-1,TRBJ2-1,TRBD2,CSVSRGSRKNEQFF,TGCAGTGTTTCCCGCGGGAGCAGAAAGAATGAGCAGTTCTTC
.,TRBV4-1,TRBJ2-1,TRBD2,CASSPGRAGAGNEQFF,TGCGCCAGCAGCCCGGGGCGAGCGGGGGCGGGCAATGAGCAGTTCTTC
.,TRBV19,TRBJ1-1,.,CASSMLGNTEAFF,TGTGCCAGTAGTATGTTGGGCAACACTGAAGCTTTCTTT
.,TRBV4-1,TRBJ1-1,.,CASSLQRGTTEAFF,TGCGCCAGCAGCCTCCAAAGGGGGACAACTGAAGCTTTCTTT
few,TRBV9,TRBJ1-1,TRBD1,CASSARQGASNTEAFF,TGTGCCAGCAGCGCACGACAGGGGGCCTCGAACACTGAAGCTTTCTTT
.,TRBV9,TRBJ2-5,.,CASSVTPRTEETQYF,TGTGCCAGCAGCGTAACCCCCAGGACAGAAGAGACCCAGTACTTC
.,TRBV6-2/TRBV6-3,TRBJ2-1,.,CATSWGNEQFF,TGTGCCACCTCTTGGGGGAATGAGCAGTTCTTC
.,TRBV9,TRBJ2-1,TRBD2,CASSPSGSSSYNEQFF,TGTGCCAGCAGCCCAAGCGGGAGTAGCTCCTACAATGAGCAGTTCTTC
.,TRBV5-1,TRBJ2-1,TRBD2,CASSLGLAGSHEQFF,TGCGCCAGCAGCTTGGGCCTAGCGGGAAGTCATGAGCAGTTCTTC
.,TRBV12-3/TRBV12-4,TRBJ2-1,.,CASSPITGYNEQFF,TGTGCCAGCAGCCCTATAACAGGGTACAATGAGCAGTTCTTC
few,TRBV24-1,TRBJ2-7,.,CATTLGDNLAYEQYF,TGTGCCACCACTTTGGGGGACAACCTAGCCTACGAGCAGTACTTC
.,TRBV4-1,TRBJ1-5,.,CASSPGRLGDQPQHF,TGCGCCAGCAGCCCCGGCAGACTTGGGGATCAGCCCCAGCATTTT
.,TRBV5-1,TRBJ2-1,TRBD1,CASSSGQGTHNEQFF,TGCGCCAGCAGCTCGGGACAGGGTACCCACAATGAGCAGTTCTTC
.,TRBV9,TRBJ2-3,.,CASSVGRGEGTDTQYF,TGTGCCAGCAGCGTAGGGCGGGGTGAAGGCACAGATACGCAGTATTTT
few,TRBV27,TRBJ2-2,TRBD2,CASSPRLADNTGELFF,TGTGCCAGCAGTCCCCGACTAGCCGACAACACCGGGGAGCTGTTTTTT
few,TRBV4-3,TRBJ2-6,TRBD1,CASSQDEATGGLSGANVLTF,TGCGCCAGCAGCCAAGATGAAGCGACAGGGGGTTTGTCTGGGGCCAACGTCCTGACTTTC
.,TRBV5-1,TRBJ2-1,.,CASSPADSSYNEQFF,TGCGCCAGCAGCCCCGCGGACAGCTCCTACAATGAGCAGTTCTTC
few,TRBV11-2,TRBJ2-2,TRBD2,CASSFRTSGAAGELFF,TGTGCCAGCAGCTTTAGGACTAGCGGGGCAGCCGGGGAGCTGTTTTTT
.,TRBV10-2,TRBJ2-3,.,CASRIPTASTDTQYF,TGCGCCAGCAGGATTCCTACGGCTAGCACAGATACGCAGTATTTT